This T cell receptor (beta chain) originates from a study of beta chain features in type 1 diabetes. General study points: TCRB CDR3 length was moderately but significantly reduced in all four CD4+ subsets of Type 1 diabetes patients.

Sequencing targeted expressed TCRB transcripts, as all isolated RNA had been reverse transcribed. The assay was immunoSEQ multiplex PCR, and TCRdb's table has in-frame clones only and misses some. The sample records 150,000 or so clones, roughly 60% being singletons. With respect to this clone: Its cognate antigen is unknown.

The sequence was collected from a man under 40 with type 1 diabetes. Sequencing input: naive CD4+ T cells from blood.

The CDR3 sequence: CASILRETQYF. CDR3 DNA: TGTGCCAGCATCCTGCGTGAGACCCAGTACTTC. The chain is built from TRBV7-2 and TRBJ2-5; D uncertain. The CDR3 length is 11 residues. Per germline, CDR1 SGHTA and CDR2 FQGNSA. Trimming took off 7 bases at V and 5 bases at J, with 8 bases between the two ends.